The present entry profiles one T cell receptor (beta chain) with its context. This sample is part of a study of blood T cell repertoires in COVID-19. Background on the study: The United States, Italy and Spain supplied acute and convalescent COVID-19 samples.

V lost 5 bases and J lost 9; bases outside the gene matches: 10. CDR1 and CDR2 from the germline V gene are SSHAT and FNYEAQ (reference sequence). The CDR3 extends over 14 amino acids. Per the study methods: Amplifying reference gene primers gave estimates of nucleated cell counts. Sequencing was performed with immunoSEQ multiplex PCR; in TCRdb, only in-frame clones are kept and a portion is missing. For V, J and clone size, that table is used; D and trimming come from the DNA. The sample shows some 230,000 clones, approximately 85% of them seen only once. The source material was peripheral blood. The J gene is TRBJ2-1, the V gene TRBV7-7, with TRBD1 matching 7 bases. The source is a man in his forties with acute or convalescent COVID-19. CDR3 bases: TGTGCCAGCAGCACCCGACAGGGATCGGTTGAGCAGTTCTTC. The encoded protein is CASSTRQGSVEQFF.